A selection of T cell receptor beta chains follows, all from one sample in a study of shared clonotypes between healthy human individuals. TCRdb keeps only in-frame clones here, not all; method: immunoSEQ multiplex PCR. The sample has under 1 million clones, just over 95% seen once; the top ten hold roughly 0.23%. Sample: naive CD8+ T cells sorted from blood. Every receptor here comes from a young man in good health. Both conserved end residues are part of each CDR3. A D gene is named only where the DNA matches it firmly. The size entry is marked missing in some rows and otherwise reads once, few, many or a size class.

d_gene	abundance	v_gene	j_gene	len	CDR3aa	CDR3nt
TRBD1	-	TRBV10-2	TRBJ1-3	18	CASSARPGQTTSGNTIYF	TGCGCCAGCAGCGCAAGACCGGGACAGACGACCTCTGGAAACACCATATATTTT
TRBD2	once	TRBV28	TRBJ2-7	16	CASSMTSGLPTNEQYF	TGTGCCAGCAGTATGACTAGCGGCCTACCTACAAACGAGCAGTACTTC
TRBD1	once	TRBV6-1	TRBJ2-5	13	CAGRSRGLETQYF	TGTGCCGGTCGTTCTAGGGGGCTCGAGACCCAGTACTTC
-	-	TRBV10-2	TRBJ2-1	15	CASSEPTTAHNEQFF	TGCGCCAGCAGTGAACCGACCACCGCGCACAATGAGCAGTTCTTC
TRBD2	-	TRBV4-3	TRBJ2-1	15	CASSHGTSGFDEQFF	TGCGCCAGCAGCCATGGAACTAGCGGGTTCGATGAGCAGTTCTTC
TRBD1	-	TRBV4-1	TRBJ1-1	15	CASSQALGTVLQAFF	TGCGCCAGCAGCCAAGCTCTAGGGACAGTACTACAAGCTTTCTTT
-	-	TRBV28	TRBJ2-7	18	CASSFYHIAPRDTYEQYF	TGTGCCAGCAGTTTTTATCATATCGCACCGAGGGATACCTACGAGCAGTACTTC
-	-	TRBV6-1	TRBJ2-7	12	CASSGRGDEQYF	TGTGCCAGCAGCGGCAGGGGCGACGAGCAGTACTTC
-	-	TRBV19	TRBJ2-1	13	CASSAEWYNEQFF	TGTGCCAGTTCTGCCGAGTGGTACAATGAGCAGTTCTTC
TRBD2	once	TRBV9	TRBJ2-2	18	CASSVEGTSGLNTGELFF	TGTGCCAGCAGCGTAGAGGGGACTAGCGGACTTAACACCGGGGAGCTGTTTTTT
-	-	TRBV29-1	TRBJ2-7	10	CSALGAEQYF	TGCAGCGCTTTGGGGGCCGAGCAGTACTTC
-	-	TRBV11-2	TRBJ2-1	15	CASRGGETLGNEQFF	TGTGCCAGCAGAGGTGGGGAGACCCTGGGCAATGAGCAGTTCTTC
-	once	TRBV7-9	TRBJ2-7	14	CASSFSSAGYEQYF	TGTGCCAGCAGCTTTTCCAGCGCGGGCTACGAGCAGTACTTC
TRBD1	-	TRBV9	TRBJ2-7	13	CASSKDRVNEQYF	TGTGCCAGCAGCAAAGACAGGGTCAACGAGCAGTACTTC
TRBD1	-	TRBV7-9	TRBJ2-7	15	CASSVRGQAAYEQYF	TGTGCCAGCAGCGTGAGGGGGCAGGCCGCCTACGAGCAGTACTTC
-	-	TRBV19	TRBJ1-5	15	CASSRYGGSNQPQHF	TGTGCCAGTAGTAGGTACGGGGGTAGCAATCAGCCCCAGCATTTT
TRBD2	-	TRBV28	TRBJ2-3	17	CASSLTGLAGATDTQYF	TGTGCCAGCAGTTTAACGGGACTAGCGGGAGCAACAGATACGCAGTATTTT
TRBD1	few	TRBV28	TRBJ1-2	22	CASSLWSGTGSPSHGDNYGYTF	TGTGCCAGCAGTTTATGGTCCGGGACAGGGTCCCCCTCACACGGAGATAACTATGGCTACACCTTC
-	-	TRBV6-5	TRBJ2-2	13	CASGVSSTGELFF	TGTGCCAGCGGGGTCTCGAGCACCGGGGAGCTGTTTTTT
-	-	TRBV5-5	TRBJ2-7	11	CASKVDYEQYF	TGTGCCAGCAAGGTGGACTACGAGCAGTACTTC
-	-	TRBV2	TRBJ1-1	13	CASSDWANTEAFF	TGTGCCAGCAGTGATTGGGCGAACACTGAAGCTTTCTTT
TRBD2	-	TRBV2	TRBJ2-1	13	CASSEVAGAQQFF	TGTGCCAGCAGTGAGGTTGCGGGAGCCCAGCAGTTCTTC
TRBD1	-	TRBV27	TRBJ1-5	13	CASRGQYNQPQHF	TGTGCCAGCAGGGGACAGTACAATCAGCCCCAGCATTTT
-	-	TRBV4-1	TRBJ2-7	16	CASSPRPFSDTYEQYF	TGCGCCAGCAGCCCTCGTCCATTCAGCGATACCTACGAGCAGTACTTC
-	-	TRBV5-1	TRBJ2-1	14	CASSGLNIYNEQFF	TGCGCCAGCAGCGGACTCAACATCTACAATGAGCAGTTCTTC
TRBD2	-	TRBV27	TRBJ2-1	20	CASSFLPPGTSGSDYNEQFF	TGTGCCAGCAGTTTCCTGCCCCCAGGGACTAGCGGGAGCGACTACAATGAGCAGTTCTTC
-	-	TRBV4-1	TRBJ1-4	14	CASSQVWGQEKLFF	TGCGCCAGCAGCCAAGTATGGGGGCAGGAAAAACTGTTTTTT
-	-	TRBV9	TRBJ1-4	16	CASSTRPGDFNEKLFF	TGTGCCAGCAGCACACGCCCCGGGGACTTTAATGAAAAACTGTTTTTT
TRBD1	-	TRBV27	TRBJ2-7	15	CASRRTGGAFYEQYF	TGTGCCAGCAGAAGGACAGGGGGGGCGTTCTACGAGCAGTACTTC
TRBD1	-	TRBV4-3	TRBJ2-7	14	CASSPGTGAYEQYF	TGCGCCAGCAGCCCGGGGACAGGGGCCTACGAGCAGTACTTC
-	-	TRBV6-4	TRBJ1-5	15	CASSDSAGAYQPQHF	TGTGCCAGCAGTGACTCTGCAGGGGCCTATCAGCCCCAGCATTTT
TRBD2	-	TRBV6-5	TRBJ2-7	15	CASSYGTSGSYEQYF	TGTGCCAGCAGTTACGGGACTAGCGGTTCCTACGAGCAGTACTTC
TRBD1	-	TRBV13	TRBJ1-2	14	CASSLDLDRRRYTF	TGTGCCAGCAGCTTAGATCTGGACAGGAGGCGCTACACCTTC